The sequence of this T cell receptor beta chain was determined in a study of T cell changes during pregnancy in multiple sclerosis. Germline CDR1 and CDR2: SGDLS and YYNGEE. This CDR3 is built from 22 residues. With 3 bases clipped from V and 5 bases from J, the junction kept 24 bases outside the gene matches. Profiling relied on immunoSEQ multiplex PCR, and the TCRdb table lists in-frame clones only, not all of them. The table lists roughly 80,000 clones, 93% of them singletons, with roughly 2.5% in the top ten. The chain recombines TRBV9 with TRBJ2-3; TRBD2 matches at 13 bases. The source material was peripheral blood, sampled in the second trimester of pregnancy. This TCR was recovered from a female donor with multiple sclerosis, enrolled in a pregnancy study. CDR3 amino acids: CASSALIYGGLAGTQKRDTQYF. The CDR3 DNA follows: TGTGCCAGCAGCGCTCTTATCTATGGGGGACTAGCGGGAACTCAAAAGCGAGATACGCAGTATTTT.